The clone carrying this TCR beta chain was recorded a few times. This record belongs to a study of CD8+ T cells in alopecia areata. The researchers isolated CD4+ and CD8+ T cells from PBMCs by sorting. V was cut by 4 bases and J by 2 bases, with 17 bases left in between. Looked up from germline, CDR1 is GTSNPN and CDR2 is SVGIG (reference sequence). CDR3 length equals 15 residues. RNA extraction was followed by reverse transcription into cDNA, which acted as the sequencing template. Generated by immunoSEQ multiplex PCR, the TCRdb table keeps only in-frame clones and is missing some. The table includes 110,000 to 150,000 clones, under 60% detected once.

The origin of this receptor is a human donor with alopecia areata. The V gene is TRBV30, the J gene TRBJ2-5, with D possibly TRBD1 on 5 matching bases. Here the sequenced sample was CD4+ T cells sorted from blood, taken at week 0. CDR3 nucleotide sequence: TGTGCCTGGAAGGCCCGGCAGACAGTACAAGAGACCCAGTACTTC. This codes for CAWKARQTVQETQYF.